Below, one T cell receptor beta chain is given with its context. The antigen is unknown. Looked up from germline, CDR1 is SQVTM and CDR2 is ANQGSEA. Trimming left V 5 bases short and J 4 bases short, with 13 bases between. This CDR3 is built from 13 residues. Profiling relied on immunoSEQ multiplex PCR, and the TCRdb table lists in-frame clones only, not all of them. The sample has fewer than 200,000 clones; approximately 61% are singletons. Donors comprised only Caucasian adults living in Nashville, Tennessee. These data belong to a study of shared clonotypes between healthy human individuals. General study findings and limits: Naive subsets generally exceeded memory subsets in estimated richness. Clonotypes which were not shared had lower generation probabilities than clonotypes that all four donors shared.

The TCR was taken from a man in his thirties or forties in good health. Material for sequencing was memory CD4+ T cells sorted from blood. Described subset: CD45RA-negative fraction. The chain recombines TRBV29-1 with TRBJ2-3, with D possibly being TRBD1 (6 bases). CDR3 DNA sequence: TGCAGCGTTTCAACAGGGCAATCAGATACGCAGTATTTT. Amino acid sequence: CSVSTGQSDTQYF.